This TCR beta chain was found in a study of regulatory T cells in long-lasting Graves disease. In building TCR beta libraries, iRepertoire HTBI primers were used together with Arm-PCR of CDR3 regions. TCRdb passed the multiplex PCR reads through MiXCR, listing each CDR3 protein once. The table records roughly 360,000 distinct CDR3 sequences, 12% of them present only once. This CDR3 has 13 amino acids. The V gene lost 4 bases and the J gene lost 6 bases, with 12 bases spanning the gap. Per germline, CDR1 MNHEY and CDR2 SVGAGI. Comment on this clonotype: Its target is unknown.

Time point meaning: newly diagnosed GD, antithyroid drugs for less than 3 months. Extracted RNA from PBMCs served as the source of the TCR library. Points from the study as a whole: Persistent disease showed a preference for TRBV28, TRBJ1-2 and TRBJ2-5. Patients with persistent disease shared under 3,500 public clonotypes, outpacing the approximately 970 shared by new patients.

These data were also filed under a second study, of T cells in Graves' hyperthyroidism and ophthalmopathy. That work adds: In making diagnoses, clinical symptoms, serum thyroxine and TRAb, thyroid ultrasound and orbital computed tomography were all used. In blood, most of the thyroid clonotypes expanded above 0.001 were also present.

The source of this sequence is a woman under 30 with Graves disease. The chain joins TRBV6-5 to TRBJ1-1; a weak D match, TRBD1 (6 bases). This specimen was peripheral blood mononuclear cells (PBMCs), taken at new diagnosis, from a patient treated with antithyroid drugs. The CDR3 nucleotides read TGTGCCAGCAGTTTCATCAGGGGAGCTGAAGCTTTCTTT. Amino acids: CASSFIRGAEAFF.